This record concerns one T cell receptor (beta chain) sequence. Its antigen target is currently unknown. The input lacks base qualities; no much larger clone sits a single base away. This entry belongs to a study of identical twins (dated by TCRdb to 2016 to 2017). For the wider study: To test whether fetal clonotypes persist, the study used deep sequencing on TCR alpha and beta repertoires from monozygotic twins, unrelated adults of various ages, and cord blood. To rule out contamination, the twin experiments were replicated at different times with different library preparation protocols. Beyond this particular receptor, the publication reports: In monozygotic twins, out-of-frame TCR alpha sharing was systematically underestimated by recombination models, although the models agreed with sharing between unrelated individuals. Because the same donors could not be followed over many years, conclusions were based on cross-sectional statistical analysis. Zero-insertion analyses could be partly confounded by invariant T cells such as MAIT and iNKT, though diverse VJ usage argued against such confounding for most clonotypes. In beta out-of-frame sequences, excess twin sharing was weaker, because having fewer shared sequences lowered the signal-to-noise ratio. Fewer insertions were carried by abundant cord blood beta clonotypes; a weaker similar trend was observed in young adult naive repertoires, while no such trend was observed in memory repertoires. Out-of-frame TCR alpha sequences shared between twins showed an excess of low generation-probability sequences compared with coincidental sharing between unrelated individuals.

Every donor was a healthy Caucasian. Three pairs of female monozygotic twins, all aged about 18 to 30 years, made up the twin cohort. CD4+ and CD8+ T cell populations were isolated with positive isolation kits from Invitrogen. Receptor libraries were prepared by 5' RACE. The listed sequencing device is Illumina HiSeq 2000. A universal primer binding site was introduced by template switching, and a unique molecular identifier was present in the final cDNA, enabling accurate counting of TCR cDNA molecules. Specific primers in the conserved constant-segment region were used to synthesize first-strand cDNA for the TCR alpha and beta chains. To control for contamination, every cDNA library carried two barcodes: a SMART-Mk sample barcode plus Illumina barcodes. TruSeq adapter sequences and Illumina sample barcodes were added in two successive PCR steps. Sequencing of the TCR alpha and beta cDNA libraries was done on the Illumina HiSeq platform using custom primers. Per the authors' processing: Raw reads were processed with MiGEC to extract unique molecular identifiers, and MiXCR was used to determine CDR3 positions. Recombination models were inferred per individual with the repgenHMM and IGoR tools using an EM algorithm. The analysis of shared clonotypes was done with the tcR package in R, with sharing normalized by the product of cloneset sizes. Out-of-frame nonproductive sequences were analyzed to study raw recombination free of thymic and clonal selection effects. In-frame beta chains were kept once TCRdb had trimmed the public reads at Q25 with fastp and called clones with MiXCR. Here each entry gathers all rows of one CDR3 protein and keeps the most common genes and DNA. These V and J calls derive from TCRdb rather than the authors' analysis. This sample is represented by over 500,000 distinct CDR3 sequences; 20% to 25% of them were singletons. The ten top clones hold about 0.91% of the sample.

Another study also made use of these data, one on T cells expressing NK-cell markers. From the second report: Three sorted T-cell subsets (CD3+CD56+NKG2C+, CD3+CD56+NKG2C- and CD3+CD56-NKG2C+) from seven to nine donors had their TCR beta-chain repertoires profiled. Seven of the eight sequenced donors were HCMV-seropositive and one was HCMV-seronegative. To restrict sorting to alphabetaTCR-expressing T cells, an anti-gammadeltaTCR antibody was added in several experiments. In 5 to 7 donors, the dominant CD3+CD56+NKG2C+ clonotypes were found to rank among the top 10 CD8+ clonotypes and to make up about 1.0-8% of CD8+ T cells. Those dominant clonotypes were again the most abundant among CD3+CD56-NKG2C+ cells in a few donors, at 28.3-60.1%. Whether the expanded NKG2C-expressing T cell clones were specific for HCMV antigens was left unclear. Randomly selected healthy volunteers, three men and five women, were used as the eight sequenced donors. HCMV-specific IgG was detected in serum with a commercial ELISA kit to determine HCMV serostatus. MIGEC handled demultiplexing of the reads and grouping by UMI, while MiTCR was used to assemble and quantify clonotypes. To exclude erroneous sequences, only TCR cDNA sequences supported by at least two reads were retained. The tcR package was used for downstream repertoire analysis, with clonotypes matched between fractions based on CDR3 nucleotide sequence plus V segment. VDJmatch was used to annotate antigen specificity against VDJdb, with one amino acid substitution in CDR3 allowed.

This sequence was found in a woman between 18 and 29 years old in good health. Specimen: CD4+ T cells sorted from blood.

The nucleotide sequence reads TGCAGTGCCGGGACGGGCACCTCTCAGCCCCAGCATTTT. It is translated as CSAGTGTSQPQHF. Recombination linked TRBV20-1 to TRBJ1-5; the D gene is perhaps TRBD1, on 5 matching bases. Its CDR3 holds 13 amino acids, cysteine through phenylalanine. Here the CDR3 DNA is all that survives: 39 bases in frame from base 1. V is clipped by 6 bases and J by 6 bases, and the sequence between their germline boundaries is 15 bases long. CDR1 is given as DFQATT and CDR2 as SNEGSKA, both from the germline V gene (reference sequence).